This TCR beta chain was recorded in a study of cytomegalovirus exposure and HLA in healthy donors. PCR primers comprised 60 Vbeta and 13 Jbeta primers. Some clones are missing from TCRdb's copy, which holds only in-frame ones; the method was immunoSEQ multiplex PCR. In the table there are around 200,000 clones, around 80% of which are singletons. The V end was cut by 4 bases, the J end by 6 bases, with 7 bases between. Germline CDR1 SGHDT, CDR2 YYEEEE. The CDR3 is made up of 11 amino acids. General study results and limits: Later genetic work tied a missense DCLRE1C variant to beta-chain V and J trimming. Cytomegalovirus status was reportedly diagnosed by the classifier with high sensitivity and specificity. An analysis that came later showed most CMV-associated TCR beta chains appearing HLA-restricted.

The table lists this clone with a count of one. Its antigen is still unknown. The source is a man aged 40-55 years in good health and CMV-seropositive. V gene TRBV5-6 combines with J gene TRBJ1-1; possible D gene TRBD1, 6 bases. Sequences were obtained from PBMCs. The CDR3 loop is CASSRTAEAFF. In nucleotides, the CDR3 is TGTGCCAGCAGCAGGACAGCTGAAGCTTTCTTT.